This TCR beta chain was retrieved from a study of CD8 T cells in ankylosing spondylitis. Study-level points and caveats: There was reportedly significant enrichment of clones that were disease-linked in matched ankylosing spondylitis synovial fluid. A motif of several highly homologous TCR beta variants was seen as apparently characteristic of ankylosing spondylitis blood. Some of these motif variants have turned up before, in reports on reactive arthritis synovial fluid and blood.

Scientists made TCR beta libraries using quantitative 5'-RACE with molecular barcodes. TCRdb itself ran the 5' RACE reads through MiXCR, one entry per CDR3 protein. The sample has 150,000 to 200,000 distinct CDR3 sequences; about 13% are singletons. V gave up 8 bases and J gave up 3 bases; unmatched junction bases: 6. Looked up from germline, CDR1 is MNHEY and CDR2 is SMNVEV (reference sequence). The CDR3 loop spans 14 amino acids. On this clonotype itself: The antigen is not known.

Sequenced material: blood, either unsorted or a sorted T cell fraction (not recorded which). The TCR was taken from a male donor with ankylosing spondylitis or in good health (not recorded which). The chain links TRBV27 to TRBJ1-2; TRBD1 agrees at 10 bases. The DNA of the CDR3 is TGTGCCAGCGGACAGGGGGGCTCTGACTATGGCTACACCTTC. The encoded protein is CASGQGGSDYGYTF.